These 10 T cell receptor beta chains share one sample of origin, sequenced in a study of Tregs in tolerant kidney transplant recipients. Clones were read by immunoSEQ multiplex PCR, and TCRdb kept only the in-frame ones, dropping some. The table lists some 55,000 clones, 80% to 90% of them singletons. Sequencing was performed on Tregs from blood, taken before the transplant. The receptors shown here come from a human donor who received a combined kidney and bone marrow transplant.

The CDR3: CASSAGMAEQFF. CDR3 DNA: TGCGCCAGCAGCGCAGGGATGGCTGAGCAGTTCTTC. This chain uses TRBV10-2 with TRBJ2-1; perhaps TRBD1 as D (5 bases). Germline V gene lookup returns CDR1 WSHSY and CDR2 SAAADI. The CDR3 is 12 residues long. The V gene lost 6 bases and the J gene lost 9 bases, with 12 bases spanning the gap.

In its sample, this clone was seen a few times. CDR3 region: CASSKQGPGNTIYF. In DNA form, the CDR3 reads TGTGCCAGTAGCAAACAGGGTCCTGGAAACACCATATATTTT. V gene TRBV19 combines with J gene TRBJ1-3, with D perhaps TRBD1 (6 bases). Trimming took 6 bases from V and 2 from J, leaving 11 bases between them. This CDR3 is built from 14 residues. Germline CDR1 LNHDA, CDR2 SQIVND (reference sequence).

As for this clone: Other DNA sequences of this sample code for an identical CDR3. This chain links TRBV19 with TRBJ2-1, with D tentatively TRBD2 (7 bases). The CDR3 is 15 residues long. Germline V gene sequence: CDR1 LNHDA, CDR2 SQIVND (reference sequence). Trimming shortened V by 1 base and J by 2 bases, and 9 bases separated the two germline ends. The CDR3, as DNA: TGTGCCAGTAGTATAGGCGGGGGCCCCTACAATGAGCAGTTCTTC. It codes for CASSIGGGPYNEQFF.

This sequence joins TRBV2 and TRBJ2-4; the D gene is possibly TRBD1 (6 bases). The CDR3 is 12 amino acids. Germline CDR1 SNHLY, CDR2 FYNNEI. V lost 4 bases and J lost 6, with 7 bases in between. As DNA, the CDR3 is TGTGCCAGCAGTGGGGACACAAACATTCAGTACTTC. This sequence encodes CASSGDTNIQYF.

The J gene is TRBJ2-2, the V gene TRBV19, with D perhaps matching TRBD1 or TRBD2 (6 bases each). The CDR3 is made up of 13 amino acids. The germline V gene encodes CDR1 LNHDA and CDR2 SQIVND (reference sequence). Trimming shortened V by 11 bases and J by 4 bases, and 14 bases separated the two germline ends. This chain's CDR3 is CAGSRGGTGELFF. The CDR3 DNA follows: TGTGCCGGATCCAGGGGAGGCACCGGGGAGCTGTTTTTT.

The CDR3 loop reads CASSFGLAGGSRRDTQYF. The CDR3 DNA reads as TGCGCCAGCAGCTTCGGACTAGCGGGAGGGTCGCGTAGAGATACGCAGTATTTT. The chain recombines TRBV5-1 with TRBJ2-3, with 15 nucleotides matching TRBD2. CDR1 is SGHRS and CDR2 is YFSETQ in the germline V gene. The CDR3 has 18 amino acids. With V trimmed by 2 bases and J by 5 bases, 9 bases remained unmatched. The entire variable domain, with the rest obtained from reference TRBV5-1 and TRBJ2-3, is as follows: KAGVTQTPRYLIKTRGQQVTLSCSPISGHRSVSWYQQTPGQGLQFLFEYFSETQRNKGNFPGRFSGRQFSNSRSEMNVSTLELGDSALYLCASSFGLAGGSRRDTQYFGPGTRLTVL.

In its sample, this clone was seen a few times. The V and J genes are TRBV18 and TRBJ2-1; TRBD1 might be the D (5 bases). V was clipped by 6 bases and J by 1 base, with 22 bases between them. CDR1 is KGHSH, CDR2 LQKENI, per germline. The CDR3 runs to 18 residues. The chain's CDR3 is CASSLPSLAGYSYNEQFF. The CDR3 region has the DNA TGTGCCAGCTCCCTACCCAGCTTGGCAGGGTATTCCTACAATGAGCAGTTCTTC.

The J gene is TRBJ2-2, the V gene TRBV7-9; D remains ambiguous. The CDR3 consists of 16 residues. Germline V lookup: CDR1 SEHNR, CDR2 FQNEAQ (reference sequence). Trimming took off 5 bases at V and 1 base at J, with 14 bases between the two ends. In nucleotides, the CDR3 is TGTGCCAGCAGCCCCTCCGGACGGAGGAACACCGGGGAGCTGTTTTTT. Translated, it gives CASSPSGRRNTGELFF.

The V gene is TRBV11-2, the J gene TRBJ2-3; 7 nucleotides match TRBD1. From germline, CDR1 is SGHAT and CDR2 FQNNGV. The length of the CDR3 is 14 residues. The trim removed 7 bases at V and 1 base at J, leaving 5 bases unmatched. This chain's CDR3 is CASNTGTGTDTQYF. In nucleotides, the CDR3 is TGTGCCAGCAACACCGGGACAGGCACAGATACGCAGTATTTT.

The V call is TRBV7-9, the J call TRBJ2-5; 12 bases align to TRBD1. This CDR3 has 15 amino acids. Germline values: CDR1 SEHNR, CDR2 FQNEAQ (reference sequence). The V segment lost 3 bases and the J segment 7 bases; nucleotides outside the gene matches: 6. The CDR3 bases are TGTGCCAGCAGCTTGGGACAGGGGGCTTGGGGGACCCAGTACTTC. It encodes CASSLGQGAWGTQYF.